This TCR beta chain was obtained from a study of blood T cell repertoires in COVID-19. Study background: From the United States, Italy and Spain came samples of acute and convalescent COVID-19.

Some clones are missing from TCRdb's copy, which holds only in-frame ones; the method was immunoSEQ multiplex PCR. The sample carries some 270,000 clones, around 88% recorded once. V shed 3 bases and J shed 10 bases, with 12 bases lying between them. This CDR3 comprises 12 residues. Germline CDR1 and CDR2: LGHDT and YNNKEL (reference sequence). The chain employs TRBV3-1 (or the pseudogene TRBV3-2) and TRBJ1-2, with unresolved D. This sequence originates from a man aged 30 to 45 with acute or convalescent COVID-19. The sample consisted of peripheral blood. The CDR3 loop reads CASSHSAGYYTF. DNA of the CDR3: TGTGCCAGCAGCCATTCGGCAGGTTACTACACCTTC.